Each of the 27 T cell receptor beta chains below was sequenced from the same sample in a study of draining lymph node invasion in breast cancer. The CD4+ CD45RA- CD25high gate defined the sorted memory regulatory T cells. TCRdb reprocessed the bulk RNA-seq reads via MiXCR and lists one record per CDR3 protein. The sample includes roughly 350 distinct CDR3 sequences, around 20% of them seen just once. Sequences were obtained from sorted memory Tregs from the tumor. These receptor sequences come from a female donor with luminal breast cancer.

The rearrangement uses TRBV20-1 and TRBJ2-3, with D perhaps matching TRBD2 (6 bases). Germline V CDR1 and CDR2: DFQATT, SNEGSKA (reference sequence). This CDR3 is built from 15 residues. Trimming took 2 bases from V and 0 from J, leaving 12 bases between them. CDR3 sequence: CSARNSGTSTDTQYF. The CDR3 DNA reads TGCAGTGCTAGAAATAGCGGAACTAGCACAGATACGCAGTATTTT.

This clonotype appeared a few times. The chain couples TRBV12-3 or TRBV12-4 to TRBJ2-2; the D gene could be TRBD1 or TRBD2 (5 bases each). The V end lost 3 bases, the J end lost 0 bases, and 11 bases lay between the germline ends. The CDR3 spans 16 residues. The CDR3 loop is CASSFGALANTGELFF. DNA of the CDR3: TGTGCCAGCAGTTTCGGGGCACTTGCGAACACCGGGGAGCTGTTTTTT.

This clonotype is large (0.1 to 1%). The CDR3 loop reads CASSVGRNTEAFF. The CDR3 nucleotides are TGTGCCAGCAGCGTAGGTAGGAACACTGAAGCTTTCTTT. This chain connects TRBV9 to TRBJ1-1; D gene ambiguous. V lost 0 bases and J lost 1, with 4 bases in between. Looked up from germline, CDR1 is SGDLS and CDR2 is YYNGEE. The CDR3 has 13 amino acids.

The chain links TRBV28 to TRBJ2-1; possibly TRBD2 for D (5 bases). Trimming removed 3 bases from V and 9 bases from J, with 24 bases in between. The CDR3 loop spans 17 amino acids. Germline V gene data show CDR1 as MDHEN and CDR2 as SYDVKM. The CDR3 spells CASSFIPRLTGKVEQFF. As DNA, the CDR3 is TGTGCCAGCAGTTTCATCCCCCGGCTGACGGGAAAGGTTGAGCAGTTCTTC.

There are a few counts of this clonotype. The V call is TRBV5-4, the J call TRBJ2-1, with 8 bases matching TRBD2. The CDR3 runs 15 residues. CDR1 SGHNT and CDR2 YYREEE come from the germline V gene (reference sequence). After removal of 4 bases from V and 9 bases from J, the junction contained 12 bases not matched to a gene. CDR3 sequence: CASSGAPGGVGEQFF. For the CDR3, the DNA is TGTGCCAGCAGCGGGGCCCCGGGGGGGGTCGGTGAGCAGTTCTTC.

The chain is built from TRBV18 and TRBJ2-7, with D unclear. This CDR3 is 13 amino acids long. The V and J ends lost 3 bases and 3 bases respectively, with 9 bases between them. Germline CDR1 KGHSH, CDR2 LQKENI. Written as DNA, the CDR3 is TGTGCCAGCTCACCCCGGGCCCTCTACGAGCAGTACTTC. Translation gives CASSPRALYEQYF.

This clonotype appeared a few times. This chain links TRBV4-1 with TRBJ2-3; TRBD2 agrees at 10 bases. Losses at the gene ends were 4 bases for V and 2 bases for J; bases not matched to a gene: 9. This CDR3 region has 17 residues. Germline CDR1 and CDR2: MGHRA and YSYEKL. DNA of the CDR3: TGCGCCAGCAGCCGCCGACTAGCGGGTACTTTCACAGATACGCAGTATTTT. Its translation is CASSRRLAGTFTDTQYF.

This rearrangement joins TRBV2 to TRBJ1-1; TRBD1 matches 7 bases. Germline V gene data show CDR1 as SNHLY and CDR2 as FYNNEI. CDR3 size: 16 residues. The V segment lost 0 bases and the J segment 2 bases; nucleotides outside the gene matches: 6. CDR3 coding DNA: TGTGCCAGCAGTGAAGCGGCCAGGGGGAAAAACACTGAAGCTTTCTTT. The encoded protein is CASSEAARGKNTEAFF. Combining the CDR3 with reference TRBV2 and TRBJ1-1 gives the whole variable domain EPEVTQTPSHQVTQMGQEVILRCVPISNHLYFYWYRQILGQKVEFLVSFYNNEISEKSEIFDDQFSVERPDGSNFTLKIRSTKLEDSAMYFCASSEAARGKNTEAFFGQGTRLTVV.

The chain has TRBV6-5 and TRBJ1-1, with D possibly being TRBD1 (6 bases). The V gene lost 2 bases and the J gene lost 1 base, with 8 bases spanning the gap. CDR3 length: 14 residues. The germline CDR1 and CDR2 sequences are MNHEY and SVGAGI. The CDR3 protein is CASSYQGQNTEAFF. Written as DNA, the CDR3 is TGTGCCAGCAGTTACCAGGGACAGAACACTGAAGCTTTCTTT.

The chain recombines TRBV19 with TRBJ1-1, with 7 bases fitting TRBD1. The V and J ends lost 5 bases and 0 bases, in that order; junction bases with no gene match: 9. CDR1 is LNHDA, CDR2 SQIVND, per germline (reference sequence). The CDR3 has 16 residues. CDR3 sequence (DNA): TGTGCCAGTAGTGTGCAGGGGGTTAATATGAACACTGAAGCTTTCTTT. Translated: CASSVQGVNMNTEAFF.

This clonotype has a handful of counts. This chain uses TRBV3-1 with TRBJ2-1; D is ambiguous. Germline V CDR1 and CDR2: LGHDT, YNNKEL (reference sequence). The CDR3 has 12 residues. The ends were cut back, 4 bases at V and 4 bases at J, with 5 bases in the middle. For the CDR3, the DNA is TGTGCCAGCAGCCGCCTTTACAATGAGCAGTTCTTC. Protein sequence: CASSRLYNEQFF.

This clonotype has only a few counts. The chain links TRBV7-2 to TRBJ1-6; 9 positions match TRBD1. CDR3 length equals 14 residues. With 5 bases clipped from V and 9 bases from J, the junction kept 5 bases outside the gene matches. The V gene's germline CDR1 is SGHTA and CDR2 FQGNSA. CDR3 in DNA: TGTGCCAGCAGCCCGGGACAGGGTAGTTCACCCCTCCACTTT. Protein sequence: CASSPGQGSSPLHF.

By share of the sample, this clonotype is hyperexpanded. V gene TRBV7-9 combines with J gene TRBJ1-2; no firm D call. The CDR3 is 12 amino acids. Germline lookup yields CDR1 SEHNR and CDR2 FQNEAQ (reference sequence). V shed 3 bases and J shed 5 bases, with 7 bases lying between them. The CDR3: CASSFGDYGYTF. The DNA for the CDR3 is TGTGCCAGCAGCTTTGGGGATTATGGCTACACCTTC.

Relative to its sample, this clonotype is large. V gene TRBV9 combines with J gene TRBJ1-1; 8 bases align to TRBD1. CDR3 length: 15 residues. Losses at the gene ends were 4 bases for V and 2 bases for J; bases not matched to a gene: 7. Germline-derived CDR1 and CDR2 are SGDLS and YYNGEE. CDR3 sequence: CASSPRDRRNTEAFF. The CDR3, as DNA: TGTGCCAGCAGCCCCAGGGACAGGAGAAACACTGAAGCTTTCTTT.

The chain recombines TRBV6-4 with TRBJ2-7; D unresolved. The CDR3 spans 15 residues. Trimming cost V 3 bases and J 2 bases, with 14 bases left between them. The V gene's germline CDR1 is MRHNA and CDR2 SNTAGT. The DNA of the CDR3 is TGTGCCAGCAGTGATAGTCTCGTGTGCGCCTACGAGCAGTACTTC. Protein product: CASSDSLVCAYEQYF.

Judged by abundance, this clonotype is large. V gene TRBV20-1 combines with J gene TRBJ1-1; D unresolved. The germline CDR1 and CDR2 sequences are DFQATT and SNEGSKA (reference sequence). The CDR3 contains 12 residues. The V end lost 3 bases, the J end lost 0 bases, and 5 bases lay between the germline ends. CDR3 nucleotide sequence: TGCAGTGCTAGGGGCATGAACACTGAAGCTTTCTTT. Its protein product is CSARGMNTEAFF.

This clonotype was picked up a small number of times. The chain carries TRBV3-1 and TRBJ1-1; D gene ambiguous. The CDR3 has 14 amino acids. From germline, CDR1 is LGHDT and CDR2 YNNKEL (reference sequence). The V and J ends lost 4 bases and 5 bases respectively, with 14 bases between them. CDR3 sequence: CASSRLTTGTEAFF. The CDR3 nucleotides are TGTGCCAGCAGCCGACTCACCACGGGGACTGAAGCTTTCTTT.

This clonotype counts as hyperexpanded (1% or more). At one boundary the junction diverges from the germline segment, which might be a read error. The chain links TRBV7-7 to TRBJ2-5; TRBD1 or TRBD2 may be the D gene (5 bases each). This CDR3 has 14 amino acids. The germline V gene has CDR1 SSHAT and CDR2 FNYEAQ (reference sequence). In DNA form, the CDR3 reads TGTGCTAGCAGCTTAGATGGGGGATGGGAGACCCAGTACTTC. This gives the protein CASSLDGGWETQYF.

The V and J genes are TRBV24-1 and TRBJ2-3; the match to TRBD1 covers 7 bases. Trimming removed 11 bases from V and 2 bases from J; junction bases left unmatched: 6. The germline CDR1 and CDR2 sequences are KGHDR and SFDVKD. The CDR3 spans 13 residues. In DNA, the CDR3 is TGTGCCATCCGGGACAGATCCACAGATACGCAGTATTTT. Protein: CAIRDRSTDTQYF.

This clonotype has only a few counts. The chain employs TRBV7-3 and TRBJ1-6; D not resolved. CDR1 SGHTA and CDR2 FQGTGA come from the germline V gene. V lost 2 bases to trimming and J lost 7 bases, with 6 bases between them. This CDR3 contains 13 residues. The CDR3 DNA sequence: TGTGCCAGCAGCTTAGGCCTCAATTCACCCCTCCACTTT. Its protein is CASSLGLNSPLHF.

By its share, this clonotype is hyperexpanded. J is TRBJ2-3 and V is TRBV20-1; no definite D call. Germline V gene data show CDR1 as DFQATT and CDR2 as SNEGSKA (reference sequence). The ends were cut back, 3 bases at V and 0 bases at J, with 1 base in the middle. CDR3 length: 11 amino acids. CDR3 sequence: CSARSTDTQYF. As DNA, the CDR3 is TGCAGTGCTAGGAGCACAGATACGCAGTATTTT.

This clonotype was observed a few times. V is TRBV20-1 and J is TRBJ1-2; maybe TRBD1 (5 bases). V shed 3 bases and J shed 4 bases, with 12 bases lying between them. Germline CDR1 and CDR2: DFQATT and SNEGSKA (reference sequence). The CDR3 length is 13 residues. The CDR3: CSASSRGLYGYTF. The CDR3 DNA reads as TGCAGTGCTAGCTCCCGGGGACTCTATGGCTACACCTTC.

This chain uses TRBV7-3 with TRBJ2-3, with 13 nucleotides matching TRBD2. With 8 bases clipped from V and 0 bases from J, the junction kept 2 bases outside the gene matches. Germline V gene lookup returns CDR1 SGHTA and CDR2 FQGTGA. The CDR3 runs to 15 residues. DNA for the CDR3: TGTGCCAGCGGGACTAGCGGGACTAGCACAGATACGCAGTATTTT. Protein sequence: CASGTSGTSTDTQYF.

The rearrangement uses TRBV7-3 and TRBJ2-5, with a possible D match to TRBD2 (7 bases). The CDR3 has 14 residues. Germline CDR1 reads SGHTA; CDR2 reads FQGTGA. V lost 3 bases to trimming and J lost 4 bases, with 12 bases between them. CDR3 residues: CASSLGGQGETQYF. The CDR3, as DNA: TGTGCCAGCAGCTTGGGGGGGCAGGGAGAGACCCAGTACTTC.

The gene calls are TRBV19 and TRBJ2-1; 11 nucleotides align to TRBD2. There are 15 residues in the CDR3. Germline V gives CDR1 LNHDA, CDR2 SQIVND (reference sequence). The J segment lost 5 bases and the V segment lost 7 bases, leaving 7 bases of the junction unmatched. The CDR3 reads CASNPLAGGDNEQFF. In nucleotides, the CDR3 is TGTGCCAGTAATCCCTTAGCGGGGGGGGACAATGAGCAGTTCTTC.

The genes are TRBV5-1 and TRBJ1-1; D gene ambiguous. The CDR3 length is 14 residues. CDR1 is SGHRS and CDR2 is YFSETQ in the germline V gene. The germline V and J ends were trimmed by 0 bases and 0 bases, with 6 bases remaining between them. The CDR3 region has the DNA TGCGCCAGCAGCTTGGCAACGGTGAACACTGAAGCTTTCTTT. Protein: CASSLATVNTEAFF.

This sequence joins TRBV9 and TRBJ1-2; 9 nucleotides line up with TRBD1. The CDR3 is 15 residues long. CDR1 is SGDLS, CDR2 YYNGEE, per germline. The J segment lost 7 bases and the V segment lost 3 bases, leaving 10 bases of the junction unmatched. The CDR3 sequence is CASSAHTGGGSGYTF. The CDR3 DNA follows: TGTGCCAGCAGCGCCCACACAGGGGGCGGGAGTGGCTACACCTTC. The full variable domain, with the rest looked up from reference TRBV9 and TRBJ1-2, is DSGVTQTPKHLITATGQRVTLRCSPRSGDLSVYWYQQSLDQGLQFLIQYYNGEERAKGNILERFSAQQFPDLHSELNLSSLELGDSALYFCASSAHTGGGSGYTFGSGTRLTVV.